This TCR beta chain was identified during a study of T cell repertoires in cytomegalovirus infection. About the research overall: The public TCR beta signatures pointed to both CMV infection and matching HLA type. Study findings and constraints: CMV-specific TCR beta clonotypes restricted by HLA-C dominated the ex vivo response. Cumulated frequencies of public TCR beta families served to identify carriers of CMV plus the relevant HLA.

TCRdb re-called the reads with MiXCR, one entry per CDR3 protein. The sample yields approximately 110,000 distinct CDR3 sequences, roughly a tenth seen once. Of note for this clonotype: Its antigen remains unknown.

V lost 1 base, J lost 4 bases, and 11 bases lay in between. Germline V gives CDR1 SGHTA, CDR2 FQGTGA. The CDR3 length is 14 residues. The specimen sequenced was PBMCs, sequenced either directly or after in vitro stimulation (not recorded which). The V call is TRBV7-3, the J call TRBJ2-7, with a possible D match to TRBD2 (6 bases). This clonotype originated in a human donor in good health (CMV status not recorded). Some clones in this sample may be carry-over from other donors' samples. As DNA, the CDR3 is TGTGCCAGCAGCTTAAATAGCGGCTCTTACGAGCAGTACTTC. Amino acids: CASSLNSGSYEQYF.